The 14 T cell receptor beta chains presented below share a single source sample, sequenced in a study of T cell repertoires in aging, cancer and after chemotherapy. A mixed TRB-A/B primer pool amplified rearranged TRB by multiplex touch-down PCR. MiXCR, run by TCRdb on the multiplex PCR reads, gives a single entry per CDR3 protein. The table has roughly 6,400 distinct CDR3 sequences, around half seen once. TCR beta rearrangements were amplified from peripheral blood genomic DNA. Sequencing was done on a sample of blood. The origin of the receptors is a human donor with a solid tumor.

The V and J genes are TRBV4-1 and TRBJ2-3; 9 positions agree with TRBD2. The CDR3 has 18 residues. V dropped 4 bases and J dropped 7; count of bases not matched to a gene: 18. The germline CDR1 and CDR2 sequences are MGHRA and YSYEKL. Written as DNA, the CDR3 is TGCGCCAGCAGCCGCCTGGCTGGGTTGATAGCGGGAGACCATACGCAGTATTTT. Amino acids: CASSRLAGLIAGDHTQYF.

This clonotype has just a few counts. V gene TRBV27 combines with J gene TRBJ1-2; D possibly corresponds to TRBD1 (6 bases). The germline V gene has CDR1 MNHEY and CDR2 SMNVEV (reference sequence). The CDR3 loop spans 13 amino acids. The ends were cut back, 5 bases at V and 2 bases at J, with 9 bases in the middle. In DNA, the CDR3 is TGTGCCAGCAGTCTACAGGGAAACTATGGCTACACCTTC. It yields the protein CASSLQGNYGYTF.

Within the sample, this clonotype is large. The chain couples TRBV5-5 to TRBJ1-4, with a tentative D call TRBD1 (5 bases). The V end was cut by 1 base, the J end by 2 bases, with 21 bases between. The CDR3 spans 19 residues. Germline-derived CDR1 and CDR2 are SGHKS and YYEKEE (reference sequence). The CDR3 nucleotides are TGTGCCAGCAGCTTGTTGGTCCTCAGGGATCAGGCGACTAATGAAAAACTGTTTTTT. This codes for CASSLLVLRDQATNEKLFF.

This clonotype was seen a handful of times. The chain recombines TRBV12-3 or TRBV12-4 with TRBJ1-2; 10 nucleotides line up with TRBD1. The CDR3 runs to 15 residues. With 5 bases clipped from V and 7 bases from J, the junction kept 10 bases outside the gene matches. CDR3 coding DNA: TGTGCCAGCAGTCGCCGGGACAGGGGCATATTTGGCTACACCTTC. This translates into CASSRRDRGIFGYTF.

The chain combines TRBV19 with TRBJ1-5; 7 bases fit TRBD1. The CDR3 covers 14 residues. J lost 9 bases, V lost 7 bases, and 12 bases had no gene match. Germline loops: CDR1 LNHDA, CDR2 SQIVND (reference sequence). In DNA form, the CDR3 reads TGTGCCAGTACCTCAACGCCTCAGGGGGTGCCCCAGCATTTT. It encodes CASTSTPQGVPQHF. Full variable domain (outside the CDR3, taken from reference TRBV19 and TRBJ1-5): DGGITQSPKYLFRKEGQNVTLSCEQNLNHDAMYWYRQDPGQGLRLIYYSQIVNDFQKGDIAEGYSVSREKKESFPLTVTSAQKNPTAFYLCASTSTPQGVPQHFGDGTRLSIL.

This chain connects TRBV11-2 to TRBJ2-1; D possibly corresponds to TRBD2 (6 bases). V lost 2 bases to trimming and J lost 5 bases, with 13 bases between them. Per the germline V gene, CDR1 is SGHAT and CDR2 is FQNNGV. The CDR3 totals 15 residues. The chain's CDR3 is CASSLRGLLHNEQFF. CDR3 coding DNA: TGTGCCAGCAGCTTAAGGGGACTGCTTCACAATGAGCAGTTCTTC.

The chain combines TRBV29-1 with TRBJ1-2, with D possibly TRBD1 on 6 matching bases. The CDR3 consists of 14 residues. Trimming stripped 4 bases from V and 3 bases from J, with 15 bases between. In germline, CDR1 is SQVTM, CDR2 ANQGSEA. The CDR3 protein is CSVAGAARDYGYTF. The CDR3 bases are TGCAGCGTTGCGGGGGCGGCCAGGGACTATGGCTACACCTTC.

The rearrangement links TRBV27 to TRBJ1-1, with a possible D match to TRBD1 (6 bases). Germline CDR1 is MNHEY and CDR2 is SMNVEV (reference sequence). This CDR3 has 13 residues. V lost 1 base to trimming and J lost 12 bases, with 15 bases between them. CDR3 sequence reads: CASSLYQRGRPFF. CDR3 sequence (DNA): TGTGCCAGCAGTTTATATCAGCGGGGGCGACCTTTCTTT.

V and J are TRBV27 and TRBJ1-4; the D gene is possibly TRBD1 (5 bases). Germline V gene sequence: CDR1 MNHEY, CDR2 SMNVEV (reference sequence). Deletions cut 5 bases from V and 5 bases from J, with 15 bases between. This CDR3 has 15 amino acids. The CDR3 protein is CASSPGTVGNEKLFF. In DNA, the CDR3 is TGTGCCAGCAGTCCCGGGACGGTGGGGAATGAAAAACTGTTTTTT.

This chain joins TRBV27 and TRBJ2-7; maybe TRBD2 (6 bases). Trimming shortened V by 6 bases and J by 7 bases, and 10 bases separated the two germline ends. This CDR3 spans 11 amino acids. Germline-derived CDR1 and CDR2 are MNHEY and SMNVEV (reference sequence). CDR3 sequence reads: CASSRGGEQYF. CDR3 sequence (DNA): TGTGCCAGCAGCAGAGGAGGGGAGCAGTACTTC.

This clonotype was picked up a small number of times. The V call is TRBV27, the J call TRBJ2-7, with a possible D match to TRBD2 (5 bases). CDR1 MNHEY and CDR2 SMNVEV come from the germline V gene (reference sequence). The CDR3 totals 16 residues. V was trimmed by 3 bases and J by 2 bases, leaving 17 bases between them. The CDR3, as DNA: TGTGCCAGCAGTTTTCATGGGAGAAGTCCCCCCTACGAGCAGTACTTC. Translated: CASSFHGRSPPYEQYF.

The chain recombines TRBV6-1 with TRBJ2-7; 8 positions agree with TRBD2. Germline V lookup: CDR1 MNHNS, CDR2 SASEGT. Trimming cost V 3 bases and J 0 bases; bases outside gene matches: 4. The length of the CDR3 is 15 residues. As DNA, the CDR3 is TGTGCCAGCAGTGATACCGGGACTAGCTCCTACGAGCAGTACTTC. Translation: CASSDTGTSSYEQYF.

With respect to this clonotype: This may be a read error: a much more frequent sequence differs by one nucleotide. The rearrangement links TRBV19 to TRBJ1-6; D is unresolved. The ends were cut back, 0 bases at V and 9 bases at J, with 12 bases in the middle. Germline V lookup: CDR1 LNHDA, CDR2 SQIVND (reference sequence). The CDR3 is made up of 15 amino acids. The DNA for the CDR3 is TGTGCCAGTAGTATAGATGGACGGCTTAGTTCACCCCTCCACTTT. Its translation: CASSIDGRLSSPLHF.

Of note for this clonotype: Likely a read error: the CDR3 ends without its conserved phenylalanine or tryptophan. The chain has TRBV30 and TRBJ1-2; no definite D call. Germline assignment: CDR1 GTSNPN and CDR2 SVGIG (reference sequence). This CDR3 is built from 13 residues. The CDR3 is CEWRIGSKYGYTL. As DNA, the CDR3 is TGTGAATGGAGGATTGGGAGTAAATATGGCTACACCTTA.